The clone carrying this T cell receptor beta chain showed up just a few times. Its target is unknown. The sample is drawn from a study of long-term antiretroviral therapy in people with HIV. Study findings and constraints: Compared with controls, HIV repertoires showed narrower CDR3 length ranges. ART preceded a rise in diversity that nonetheless stayed lower than in transplant donor controls.

There was at least one pre-ART PBMC sample for each donor, plus at least two post-ART PBMC samples. Prior to DNA extraction, the samples held about 1-10 million cryopreserved PBMC. Germline values: CDR1 MNHNS, CDR2 SASEGT. V shed 4 bases and J shed 5 bases, with 8 bases lying between them. The CDR3 runs 13 residues. immunoSEQ v3.0 was run at survey level. TCRdb keeps only in-frame clones here, not all; method: immunoSEQ multiplex PCR. The sample yields 30,000 to 40,000 clones, about three quarters seen once. This clonotype was sampled from a woman in her forties or fifties with HIV. Sequenced material: unsorted PBMCs, taken 2 years after starting antiretroviral therapy. The chain recombines TRBV6-1 with TRBJ1-4; the D is unclear. The CDR3 DNA is TGTGCCAGCAGTGTCATCTCGAATGAAAAACTGTTTTTT. Translating gives CASSVISNEKLFF.